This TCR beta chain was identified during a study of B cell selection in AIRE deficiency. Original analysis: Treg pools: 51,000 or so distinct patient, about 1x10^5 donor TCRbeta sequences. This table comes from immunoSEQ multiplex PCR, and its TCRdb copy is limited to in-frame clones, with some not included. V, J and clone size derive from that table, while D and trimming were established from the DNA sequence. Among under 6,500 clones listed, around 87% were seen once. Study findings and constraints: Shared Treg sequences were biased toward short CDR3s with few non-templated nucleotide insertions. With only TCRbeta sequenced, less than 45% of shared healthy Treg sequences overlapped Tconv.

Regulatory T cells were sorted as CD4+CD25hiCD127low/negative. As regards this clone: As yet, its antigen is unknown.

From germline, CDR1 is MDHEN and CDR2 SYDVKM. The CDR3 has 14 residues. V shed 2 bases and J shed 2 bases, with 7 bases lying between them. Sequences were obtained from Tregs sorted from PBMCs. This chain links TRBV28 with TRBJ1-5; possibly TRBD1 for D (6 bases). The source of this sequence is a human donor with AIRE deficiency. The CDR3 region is CASSLRTGNQPQHF. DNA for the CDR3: TGTGCCAGCAGTTTAAGGACAGGCAATCAGCCCCAGCATTTT.